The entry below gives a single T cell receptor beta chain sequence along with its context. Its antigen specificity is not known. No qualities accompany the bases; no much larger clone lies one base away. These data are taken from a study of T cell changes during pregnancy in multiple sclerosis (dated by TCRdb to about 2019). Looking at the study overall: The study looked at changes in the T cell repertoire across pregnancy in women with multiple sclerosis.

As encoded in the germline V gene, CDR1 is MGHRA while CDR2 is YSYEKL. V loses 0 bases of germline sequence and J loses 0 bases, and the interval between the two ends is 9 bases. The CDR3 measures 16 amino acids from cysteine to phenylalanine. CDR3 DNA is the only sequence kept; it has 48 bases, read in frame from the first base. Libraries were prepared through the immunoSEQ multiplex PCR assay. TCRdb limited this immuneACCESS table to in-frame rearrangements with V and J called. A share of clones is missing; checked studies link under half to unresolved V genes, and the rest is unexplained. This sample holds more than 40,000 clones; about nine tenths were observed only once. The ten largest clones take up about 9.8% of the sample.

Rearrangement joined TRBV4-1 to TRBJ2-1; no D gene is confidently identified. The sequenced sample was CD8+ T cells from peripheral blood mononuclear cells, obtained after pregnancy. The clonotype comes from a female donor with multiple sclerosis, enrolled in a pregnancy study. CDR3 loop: CASSQDQLPSYNEQFF. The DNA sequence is TGCGCCAGCAGCCAAGACCAACTCCCCTCCTACAATGAGCAGTTCTTC.